The T cell receptor (beta chain) under discussion was sequenced for a study of shared clonotypes between healthy human individuals. Study-wide findings and caveats: Around 4.7% of naive CD4 clonotypes were shared across a few donors.

Germline CDR1 is GTSNPN and CDR2 is SVGIG (reference sequence). The CDR3 consists of 10 residues. V lost 3 bases and J lost 5, with 4 bases in between. Clones were read by immunoSEQ multiplex PCR, and TCRdb kept only the in-frame ones, dropping some. The data hold 2,100,000 or so clones, with approximately 96% observed a single time. With regard to this clone: Its antigen is unidentified.

The TCR was taken from a man aged 18 to 35 in good health. Sequences were obtained from naive CD4+ T cells sorted from blood. Subset indicated: CD45RA+ positively selected. The gene calls are TRBV30 and TRBJ1-2; no clear D. The CDR3 sequence is CAWRWYGYTF. The CDR3, as DNA: TGTGCCTGGAGGTGGTATGGCTACACCTTC. Variable domain in full (rest from reference TRBV30 and TRBJ1-2): SQTIHQWPATLVQPVGSPLSLECTVEGTSNPNLYWYRQAAGRGLQLLFYSVGIGQISSEVPQNLSASRPQDRQFILSSKKLLLSDSGFYLCAWRWYGYTFGSGTRLTVV.